This TCR beta chain is drawn from a study of cytomegalovirus exposure and HLA in healthy donors. Study overall: For the approximately 400 genotyped donors, roughly 80% fell within the Caucasian-associated ancestry cluster.

PCR primers comprised 60 Vbeta and 13 Jbeta primers. TCRdb's copy holds only in-frame clones and misses some; the assay was immunoSEQ multiplex PCR. The sample consists of roughly 120,000 clones, about 80% of them appearing once. Losses at the gene ends were 5 bases for V and 2 bases for J; bases not matched to a gene: 5. Germline lookup yields CDR1 SGHTA and CDR2 FQGTGA. CDR3 length equals 14 residues. Despite likely unrecorded immune exposures, the donors were nominally healthy at the time of sampling. Specimen: PBMCs. This TCR derives from a woman aged 50 to 60 in good health and CMV-seropositive. The V and J genes are TRBV7-3 and TRBJ2-5; 7 bases align to TRBD2. The CDR3: CASSPSGGQETQYF. CDR3 nucleotides: TGTGCCAGCAGCCCTTCGGGAGGTCAAGAGACCCAGTACTTC.